The 15 T cell receptor beta chains below were found in one sample sequenced in a study of T cells of healthy individuals. From the 5' RACE reads, TCRdb called clonotypes with MiXCR, one entry per CDR3 protein. The sample has about 41,000 distinct CDR3 sequences, about 5% seen once; the top ten hold over 9%. The source of these receptors is a human donor in good health.

The rearrangement uses TRBV24-1 and TRBJ2-3; no clear D gene. Germline V lookup: CDR1 KGHDR, CDR2 SFDVKD. This CDR3 spans 12 amino acids. V gave up 4 bases and J gave up 3 bases, with 4 bases separating them. The CDR3 loop reads CATSDRTDTQYF. In DNA, the CDR3 is TGTGCCACCAGTGACAGGACAGATACGCAGTATTTT.

This chain links TRBV12-3 or TRBV12-4 with TRBJ2-5, with TRBD2 identical over 8 bases. The ends lost 5 bases at V and 1 base at J; junction bases unmatched: 3. The CDR3 has 14 residues. As DNA, the CDR3 is TGTGCCAGCAGTACCGGGGGGGCCCAAGAGACCCAGTACTTC. It encodes CASSTGGAQETQYF.

This clonotype has a count of ten or more. CDR3: CASSSYDRDGYTF. As DNA, the CDR3 is TGTGCCAGCAGCTCCTACGACAGGGACGGCTACACCTTC. J is TRBJ1-2 and V is TRBV5-6; 7 bases fit TRBD1. CDR3 length: 13 amino acids. The germline V gene has CDR1 SGHDT and CDR2 YYEEEE. Trimming took 3 bases from V and 8 from J; bases not matched to a gene: 7.

This clonotype was detected many times. The chain links TRBV3-1 to TRBJ1-1; the D is unclear. Germline lookup yields CDR1 LGHDT and CDR2 YNNKEL (reference sequence). This CDR3 is 13 amino acids long. The V end was cut by 3 bases, the J end by 4 bases, with 9 bases between. The CDR3 protein is CASSHLDGTEAFF. In nucleotides, the CDR3 is TGTGCCAGCAGCCACCTTGACGGCACTGAAGCTTTCTTT.

This clonotype turned up a few times. V is TRBV12-3 or TRBV12-4 and J is TRBJ2-1; maybe TRBD1 (6 bases). CDR3 size: 17 residues. The germline V and J ends were trimmed by 5 bases and 3 bases, with 20 bases remaining between them. The CDR3 region is CASSPAVGARIYNEQFF. The CDR3, as DNA: TGTGCCAGCAGTCCGGCGGTGGGGGCCCGAATCTACAATGAGCAGTTCTTC.

At least ten counts were recorded for this clonotype. V is TRBV11-2 and J is TRBJ1-1; D might be TRBD1 (5 bases). The CDR3 runs 14 residues. V was shortened by 2 bases and J by 2 bases, with 9 bases between the two germline ends. The germline CDR1 and CDR2 sequences are SGHAT and FQNNGV. For the CDR3, the DNA is TGTGCCAGCAGCTTAAACGGACATAACACTGAAGCTTTCTTT. It is translated as CASSLNGHNTEAFF.

This clonotype was recorded many times. The J gene is TRBJ1-4, the V gene TRBV18, with D unresolved. V was clipped by 6 bases and J by 8 bases, with 19 bases between them. Germline CDR1 and CDR2: KGHSH and LQKENI. CDR3 length: 15 amino acids. CDR3 sequence: CASSRSSAGQEKLFF. The CDR3 DNA reads TGTGCCAGCTCTCGTTCATCCGCGGGTCAAGAAAAACTGTTTTTT.

This clonotype was counted many times. The V gene is TRBV20-1, the J gene TRBJ2-5; 8 bases match TRBD2. Germline assignment: CDR1 DFQATT and CDR2 SNEGSKA (reference sequence). V gave up 5 bases and J gave up 5 bases; unmatched junction bases: 7. CDR3 length: 13 amino acids. The CDR3 DNA follows: TGCAGTGCTCGCCGGGAGGGCCTCGAGACCCAGTACTTC. It translates to CSARREGLETQYF.

This clonotype was detected many times. The chain carries TRBV19 and TRBJ1-1, with D possibly TRBD1 on 5 matching bases. The germline V and J ends were trimmed by 7 bases and 4 bases, with 16 bases remaining between them. Germline V CDR1 and CDR2: LNHDA, SQIVND (reference sequence). The CDR3 runs 14 residues. Here the CDR3 reads CASIGVGGGTEAFF. DNA for the CDR3: TGTGCCAGTATAGGTGTTGGCGGGGGCACTGAAGCTTTCTTT.

This clonotype appeared a few times. V usage is TRBV20-1 and J usage is TRBJ2-1; a weak D match, TRBD2 (6 bases). Germline assignment: CDR1 DFQATT and CDR2 SNEGSKA (reference sequence). The CDR3 sequence is 15 residues long. V dropped 3 bases and J dropped 7 bases, with 19 bases sitting between them. This CDR3 reads CSASWGASAGNEQFF. The CDR3 DNA reads as TGCAGTGCTAGTTGGGGCGCTAGCGCAGGGAATGAGCAGTTCTTC.

The rearrangement joins TRBV7-2 to TRBJ2-6, with D uncertain. In germline, CDR1 is SGHTA, CDR2 FQGNSA. The V end lost 3 bases, the J end lost 0 bases, and 9 bases lay between the germline ends. This CDR3 is 16 amino acids long. Written as DNA, the CDR3 is TGTGCCAGCAGCTTTCTGCGAACCTCTGGGGCCAACGTCCTGACTTTC. Its protein is CASSFLRTSGANVLTF.

The sample holds many counts of this clonotype. CDR3 region: CASSLRLFDEQFF. In DNA, the CDR3 is TGTGCCAGCAGCCTCAGACTATTTGATGAGCAGTTCTTC. The chain employs TRBV7-3 and TRBJ2-1; tentatively, D is TRBD2 (5 bases). The V gene's germline CDR1 is SGHTA and CDR2 FQGTGA. The CDR3 spans 13 residues. V was trimmed by 5 bases and J by 8 bases, leaving 13 bases between them.

This clonotype was picked up many times. The rearrangement joins TRBV19 to TRBJ2-1, with unresolved D. Germline loops: CDR1 LNHDA, CDR2 SQIVND (reference sequence). V gave up 3 bases and J gave up 6 bases, with 9 bases separating them. The CDR3 is 13 amino acids. Here the CDR3 DNA reads TGTGCCAGTAGTATTTTGGGCAGCAATGAGCAGTTCTTC. Translating it yields CASSILGSNEQFF.

In the case of this clonotype: One end of the junction is discordant with germline, which a read error may explain. The CDR3 DNA reads TGTGCCAGCAGAGGACAACCGAACAGTGAAGCTTTCTTT. Translated, it gives CASRGQPNSEAFF. The rearrangement uses TRBV6-2 or TRBV6-3 and TRBJ1-1; D may be TRBD1 (5 bases). This CDR3 has 13 residues. CDR1 and CDR2 (germline): MNHEY, SVGEGT.

The CDR3 sequence: CASSLGTGTEAFF. Written as DNA, the CDR3 is TGTGCCAGCAGTCTAGGGACAGGCACTGAAGCTTTCTTT. The genes are TRBV27 and TRBJ1-1, with 8 bases fitting TRBD1. The germline V gene has CDR1 MNHEY and CDR2 SMNVEV (reference sequence). The length of the CDR3 is 13 residues. J lost 4 bases, V lost 5 bases, and 3 bases had no gene match.